The rows below give T cell receptor beta chains drawn from one sample of a study of blood T cell repertoires in COVID-19. Here immunoSEQ multiplex PCR was the method, and the copy in TCRdb shows in-frame clones only, minus some. The sample holds around 300,000 clones, roughly 90% seen once. The sample comprised PBMCs or T cells enriched from blood (not recorded which). The receptors stem from a young woman who had recovered from COVID-19. Both conserved end residues are part of each CDR3. The order of the fields is D gene, V gene, J gene, CDR3 protein. A D gene is named only where the DNA matches it firmly.

-,TRBV1,TRBJ2-1,CTSSARRAKDNEQFF
TRBD2,TRBV28,TRBJ2-7,CASSTLAGIYEQYF
TRBD2,TRBV2,TRBJ2-2,CASSEGGSGMTGELFF
TRBD2,TRBV28,TRBJ2-7,CASSFQGAGAIYEQYF
-,TRBV5-5,TRBJ2-7,CASSSSTYEQYF
TRBD2,TRBV24-1,TRBJ2-1,CATSDFSGSSGNEQFF
-,TRBV27,TRBJ1-5,CASRTVPTNSNQPQHF
-,TRBV2,TRBJ1-5,CASSAQENQPQHF
TRBD1,TRBV28,TRBJ2-2,CASSVGQGSSAGELFF
-,TRBV18,TRBJ1-1,CASSRGNGGTEAFF
-,TRBV28,TRBJ2-7,CASSWHQTYEQYF
TRBD2,TRBV24-1,TRBJ2-1,CATSDTYSGSYNEQFF
-,TRBV6-4,TRBJ1-3,CASSDSSRWITGAGNTIYF
TRBD2,TRBV10-1,TRBJ2-1,CASSDAASGKNEQFF
-,TRBV30,TRBJ1-4,CAWNLRSAWNEKLFF
-,TRBV30,TRBJ1-5,CAWSGRGADQPQHF
-,TRBV7-9,TRBJ1-1,CASSLESGSTEAFF
TRBD1,TRBV6-2/TRBV6-3,TRBJ1-4,CASSSQTSGTATNEKLFF
-,TRBV7-9,TRBJ2-1,CASSLVRDNEQFF
TRBD2,TRBV3-1/TRBV3-2,TRBJ2-7,CASSPSGRIAYEQYF
TRBD1,TRBV6-5,TRBJ1-5,CASSDRVFQPQHF
-,TRBV28,TRBJ2-7,CASSPEGQGIYEQYF
-,TRBV4-1,TRBJ2-7,CASSQVRGSSYEQYF
-,TRBV7-9,TRBJ2-1,CASSGLDDSYNEQFF
TRBD1,TRBV19,TRBJ1-2,CASSATGGAGILYGYTF
TRBD1,TRBV9,TRBJ2-3,CASSLGQGATDTQYF
-,TRBV23-1,TRBJ2-3,CASSPRGEAGTDTQYF
-,TRBV5-4,TRBJ2-2,CASSYVGGGTGELFF
-,TRBV30,TRBJ2-7,CAWSAGWGSYEQYF
TRBD2,TRBV7-3,TRBJ2-1,CASSLRGTSGRAGNEQFF
-,TRBV5-1,TRBJ2-3,CASSLQTGDTQYF
TRBD1,TRBV5-1,TRBJ1-5,CASSPGGGNQPQHF
TRBD1,TRBV5-6,TRBJ1-1,CASSYWTGRGKDTEAFF
TRBD1,TRBV10-2,TRBJ2-2,CAISGTGNTGELFF
TRBD2,TRBV27,TRBJ2-1,CASSFLGLASGRPNEQFF
TRBD2,TRBV28,TRBJ2-1,CASSQTSGAFSYNEQFF
TRBD1,TRBV5-1,TRBJ2-1,CASSPRDRAYNEQFF
-,TRBV7-9,TRBJ1-5,CASSLDGGHQPQHF
-,TRBV28,TRBJ2-1,CASSLWANEQFF
-,TRBV10-3,TRBJ1-1,CAITNTGNTEAFF
-,TRBV27,TRBJ1-1,CASSLSYAGGFSFF